One and the same sample provided the 9 T cell receptor beta chains below, sequenced in a study of human T cells and chemical hapten exposure (dated by TCRdb to the early 2020s). Libraries were built with RACE. TCRdb records NextSeq 500 as the sequencer. The public reads were reanalyzed by TCRdb: fastp trimming at Q25, MiXCR alignment, in-frame beta chains only. Rows matching on CDR3 protein sequence are summarized as one entry with the most common DNA and genes. The sample data list 95,000 to 150,000 distinct CDR3 sequences, and around 13% of these were observed just once. The top ten clonotypes cover around 0.84% of the sample. Read against the paper, the sample's time point label means: patch test 1, 2 weeks after DPC sensitization. This sample's treatment or condition label indicates: therapeutic diphenylcyclopropenone sensitization with weekly scalp DPC. The sequenced sample was whole blood, obtained in connection with sensitization to the hapten diphenylcyclopropenone (DPC). These receptors all come from a man in his late teens or twenties with alopecia areata. Some clones in this sample may be carry-over from other donors' samples.

This clonotype was counted many times. The chain recombines TRBV4-3 with TRBJ2-7, with D perhaps TRBD2 (6 bases). Looked up from germline, CDR1 is LGHNA and CDR2 is YSLEER. The CDR3 runs to 17 residues. V lost 1 base, J lost 2 bases, and 18 bases lay in between. The CDR3 spells CASSQAPTRAKPYEQYF. CDR3 coding DNA: TGCGCCAGCAGCCAAGCCCCGACTAGAGCCAAGCCCTACGAGCAGTACTTC.

This clonotype was found many times. The rearrangement links TRBV19 to TRBJ1-1; the D gene is possibly TRBD1 (6 bases). The CDR3 sequence is 13 residues long. Per the germline V gene, CDR1 is LNHDA and CDR2 is SQIVND (reference sequence). Trimming cost V 6 bases and J 2 bases, with 10 bases left between them. The CDR3 coding sequence is TGTGCCAGTAGGTCAGGGGCAAACACTGAAGCTTTCTTT. Translating gives CASRSGANTEAFF.

The chain joins TRBV28 to TRBJ1-1; maybe TRBD1 (5 bases). Germline CDR1 MDHEN, CDR2 SYDVKM. Trimming removed 0 bases from V and 0 bases from J, with 14 bases in between. CDR3 size: 17 residues. CDR3 in amino acids: CASSLWSAGRVNTEAFF. CDR3 in DNA: TGTGCCAGCAGTTTATGGTCGGCAGGGAGAGTGAACACTGAAGCTTTCTTT.

The table lists this clonotype with a few counts. This CDR3 reads CASSSGHRVTNEKLFF. In nucleotides, the CDR3 is TGCGCCAGCAGCTCAGGCCACAGGGTTACTAATGAAAAACTGTTTTTT. This rearrangement joins TRBV5-1 to TRBJ1-4, with D possibly being TRBD1 (6 bases). The CDR3 loop spans 16 amino acids. In germline, CDR1 is SGHRS, CDR2 YFSETQ. V was shortened by 3 bases and J by 2 bases, with 14 bases between the two germline ends.

The CDR3 sequence is CASSPDRAGEYF. The DNA for the CDR3 is TGTGCCAGCAGCCCGGACAGGGCGGGGGAGTACTTC. V usage is TRBV11-1 and J usage is TRBJ2-7; TRBD1 is a possible D gene (8 bases). The CDR3 is 12 residues long. Trimming took off 5 bases at V and 11 bases at J, with 16 bases between the two ends. CDR1 and CDR2 from the germline V gene are SGHAT and FQDESV (reference sequence).

The chain links TRBV9 to TRBJ2-5, with D possibly being TRBD2 (6 bases). Trimming stripped 0 bases from V and 4 bases from J, with 13 bases between. In germline, CDR1 is SGDLS, CDR2 YYNGEE. The CDR3 contains 15 residues. The DNA for the CDR3 is TGTGCCAGCAGCGTAGGAGGAGGGACGGGAGAGACCCAGTACTTC. It yields the protein CASSVGGGTGETQYF.

V usage is TRBV4-2 and J usage is TRBJ1-4; 7 positions agree with TRBD1. This CDR3 has 20 amino acids. Per germline, CDR1 LGHNA and CDR2 YNFKEQ. Germline trimming cut 1 base from V and 0 bases from J; bases unmatched to any gene: 14. The CDR3: CASSQVERDREPPTNEKLFF. In DNA, the CDR3 is TGTGCCAGCAGCCAAGTAGAGAGAGACAGGGAGCCCCCAACTAATGAAAAACTGTTTTTT.

The chain uses TRBV6-5 and TRBJ2-1; 10 bases are a match to TRBD2. The V gene end was trimmed by 6 bases and the J gene end by 7 bases; junction bases not matched to a gene: 3. From germline, CDR1 is MNHEY and CDR2 SVGAGI. The CDR3 extends over 13 amino acids. The CDR3 reads CASRVSGGNEQFF. CDR3 nucleotides: TGTGCCAGCAGGGTTAGCGGGGGGAATGAGCAGTTCTTC.

The chain is built from TRBV5-1 and TRBJ2-5; D not resolved. Germline assignment: CDR1 SGHRS and CDR2 YFSETQ. Trimming pared 0 bases from V and 0 bases from J, leaving 0 bases between. CDR3 length: 12 amino acids. DNA for the CDR3: TGCGCCAGCAGCTTGGACCAAGAGACCCAGTACTTC. Protein sequence: CASSLDQETQYF.